This T cell receptor beta chain derives from a study of cytomegalovirus exposure and HLA in healthy donors. Germline-derived CDR1 and CDR2 are SEHNR and FQNEAQ (reference sequence). V lost 1 base and J 3 bases, leaving 12 bases between the germline ends. The CDR3 contains 15 residues. Both 60 Vbeta primers and 13 Jbeta primers went into the PCR. TCRdb keeps only in-frame clones here, not all; method: immunoSEQ multiplex PCR. This sample yields about 120,000 clones, of which approximately 79% are seen a single time; more than 15% belongs to the top ten. Material for sequencing was PBMCs. The TCR was taken from a man between 45 and 60 years old in good health and CMV-seropositive. This rearrangement joins TRBV7-9 to TRBJ1-1; D uncertain. In nucleotides, the CDR3 is TGTGCCAGCAGCTTAGTTCGGGGTCTCTACACTGAAGCTTTCTTT. Amino acids: CASSLVRGLYTEAFF.